These 6 T cell receptor beta chains originate from one sample sequenced in a study of CD8+CD57+ T cells in acquired aplastic anemia. The TCR beta profiling, which covered VDJ combination and CDR3 sequence, was carried out using genomic DNA as the template. TCRdb re-called the reads through MiXCR, storing one row per CDR3 protein. Of some 190,000 distinct CDR3 sequences listed, about 47% are singletons. The sample taken for sequencing was sorted CD4+, CD8+, or CD8+CD57+ T cells (not recorded which) from PBMCs. These receptor sequences come from a human donor in good health.

This clonotype was detected many times. The J gene is TRBJ1-2, the V gene TRBV6-4; the D is unclear. The CDR3 contains 14 residues. Germline V CDR1 and CDR2: MRHNA, SNTAGT. Trimming removed 9 bases at V and 4 bases at J, with 18 bases between. The chain's CDR3 is CASLLSLTVYGYTF. The CDR3 DNA sequence: TGTGCCAGTCTATTGAGCCTAACAGTCTATGGCTACACCTTC.

The rearrangement links TRBV20-1 to TRBJ1-4; no reliable D call. Germline V gene sequence: CDR1 DFQATT, CDR2 SNEGSKA (reference sequence). V lost 1 base, J lost 5 bases, and 5 bases lay in between. This CDR3 spans 12 amino acids. The DNA for the CDR3 is TGCAGTGCTAGAGTGGTAAATGAAAAACTGTTTTTT. This translates into CSARVVNEKLFF.

A few counts support this clonotype. CDR3 region: CASSPGGTPTYEQYF. The CDR3 nucleotides are TGTGCCAGCTCACCAGGCGGGACACCTACGTACGAGCAGTACTTC. The chain uses TRBV18 and TRBJ2-7; perhaps D is TRBD1 or TRBD2 (6 bases each). Germline V CDR1 and CDR2: KGHSH, LQKENI. Trimming stripped 2 bases from V and 4 bases from J, with 15 bases between. The CDR3 covers 15 residues.

This clonotype was seen a few times. With a much larger clone just one base away, this may be a read error. The chain has TRBV19 and TRBJ2-7; 9 nucleotides align to TRBD2. The germline V gene has CDR1 LNHDA and CDR2 SQIVND (reference sequence). This CDR3 region has 15 residues. The V gene end was trimmed by 11 bases and the J gene end by 0 bases; junction bases not matched to a gene: 11. This CDR3 is CAARRAGGPSYEQYF. In DNA form, the CDR3 reads TGTGCCGCCCGGAGGGCGGGAGGGCCCTCCTACGAGCAGTACTTC. The variable domain in full, completed from reference TRBV19 and TRBJ2-7, reads DGGITQSPKYLFRKEGQNVTLSCEQNLNHDAMYWYRQDPGQGLRLIYYSQIVNDFQKGDIAEGYSVSREKKESFPLTVTSAQKNPTAFYLCAARRAGGPSYEQYFGPGTRLTVT.

V is TRBV20-1 and J is TRBJ1-4, with TRBD1 matching 9 bases. With 4 bases clipped from V and 0 bases from J, the junction kept 6 bases outside the gene matches. The CDR3 length is 16 residues. Per the germline V gene, CDR1 is DFQATT and CDR2 is SNEGSKA (reference sequence). CDR3 nucleotide sequence: TGCAGTGCTATCCGGGACAGGGCCTCAACTAATGAAAAACTGTTTTTT. Translation: CSAIRDRASTNEKLFF.

To note about this clonotype: A much larger clonotype is one base distant, so this may be a read error. The DNA of the CDR3 is TGCAGTGCTAGACTAGCGGGAGGCCAACCAGGCCTTTATGAGCAGTTCTTC. As protein: CSARLAGGQPGLYEQFF. V is TRBV20-1 and J is TRBJ2-1, with TRBD2 matching over 11 bases. V shed 2 bases, J shed 8 bases, and the junction held 14 bases outside the gene matches. In germline, CDR1 is DFQATT, CDR2 SNEGSKA (reference sequence). This CDR3 contains 17 residues.